This is a list of T cell receptor beta chains from one sample in a study of T-cell reconstitution after alpha-beta-depleted transplantation in children. TCRdb used MiXCR to reprocess the PCR reads, holding one entry per CDR3 protein. This table has 80,000 to 95,000 distinct CDR3 sequences, roughly 8% appearing once. This specimen was PBMCs from the stem cell graft donor, taken from the stem cell graft. The receptors stem from a human donor who donated a stem cell graft to a child with congenital amegakaryocytic thrombocytopenia. Each CDR3 is given with its conserved first and last residue. Each record gives: V gene, J gene, D gene, clone size, CDR3 DNA, CDR3 protein. D genes are given only for firm matches. Rows may omit the clone size; those that give it use once, few, many or a size class.

>TRBV19|TRBJ2-1|-|-
TGTGCCAGTAGTATTTCGGCTCTTATAGACAATGAGCAGTTCTTC
CASSISALIDNEQFF
>TRBV5-1|TRBJ2-2|-|many
TGCGCCAGCAGCTTGGTAGGCTCTCCCCCTTGGGAAGACACCGGGGAGCTGTTTTTT
CASSLVGSPPWEDTGELFF
>TRBV5-1|TRBJ2-2|TRBD2|-
TGCGCCAGCAGCCGGACTAGCGGGGGCGCCAACACCGGGGAGCTGTTTTTT
CASSRTSGGANTGELFF
>TRBV3-1|TRBJ1-1|-|many
TGTGCCAGCAGCCAATCTCGGGACACTGAAGCTTTCTTT
CASSQSRDTEAFF
>TRBV5-1|TRBJ2-5|-|many
TGCGCCAGCAGCCCCTTGGGGGATCGAGAGACCCAGTACTTC
CASSPLGDRETQYF
>TRBV3-1|TRBJ2-7|TRBD2|many
TGTGCCAGCAGCCCTCGGGCTAGCGGGGGGAGCTCCTACGAGCAGTACTTC
CASSPRASGGSSYEQYF
>TRBV12-3/TRBV12-4|TRBJ1-2|TRBD1|many
TGTGCCAGCAGTGCAGGACAGGGGACCTATGGCTACACCTTC
CASSAGQGTYGYTF
>TRBV7-2|TRBJ2-1|TRBD1|once
TGTGCCAGCATCGCGGGGACAGGGACGTACAATGAGCAGTTCTTC
CASIAGTGTYNEQFF
>TRBV12-3/TRBV12-4|TRBJ1-5|TRBD1|many
TGTGCCAGCAGGAAAGCAGGGGGCGAGAGTCAGCCCCAGCATTTT
CASRKAGGESQPQHF
>TRBV4-1|TRBJ2-4|-|many
TGCGCCAGCAGCCAAGTCCCAAACATTCAGTACTTC
CASSQVPNIQYF
>TRBV12-3/TRBV12-4|TRBJ1-4|TRBD1|many
TGTGCCAGCAGCCCGACAGGGGGCGAAAAACTGTTTTTT
CASSPTGGEKLFF
>TRBV10-3|TRBJ1-4|-|many
TGTGCCATCAGTGAGTCTACTAATGAAAAACTGTTTTTT
CAISESTNEKLFF
>TRBV15|TRBJ2-4|-|many
TGTGCCACCAGCGCCGGAGGGCTCATAGCCAAAAACATTCAGTACTTC
CATSAGGLIAKNIQYF
>TRBV7-2|TRBJ1-1|-|many
TGTGCCAGCAGCCCGATTCTCGGGCTGAACACTGAAGCTTTCTTT
CASSPILGLNTEAFF
>TRBV9|TRBJ2-5|TRBD2|many
TGTGCCAGCAGCGCACACGGACTAGCAGAGACCCAGTACTTC
CASSAHGLAETQYF
>TRBV10-3|TRBJ2-2|TRBD2|many
TGTGCCATAAAAGAGCGGGAGGGGCCCCAGAACACCGGGGAGCTGTTTTTT
CAIKEREGPQNTGELFF
>TRBV6-6|TRBJ1-1|-|many
TGTGCCAGCAGTTACGTGAACACTGAAGCTTTCTTT
CASSYVNTEAFF
>TRBV11-2|TRBJ2-7|TRBD2|many
TGTGCCAGCAGCGTATTTCCCACCCAGCGGGGTCGTTACGAGCAGTACTTC
CASSVFPTQRGRYEQYF
>TRBV2|TRBJ2-4|TRBD1|many
TGTGCCAGCAGCCGGGACAGGGGTAACATTCAGTACTTC
CASSRDRGNIQYF
>TRBV20-1|TRBJ2-7|-|many
TGCAGTGCTAGACCCTTACAGTGGACTAACGAGCAGTACTTC
CSARPLQWTNEQYF
>TRBV5-6|TRBJ2-7|-|many
TGTGCCAGCAGCTTAGGGCGGTACGAGCAGTACTTC
CASSLGRYEQYF
>TRBV5-1|TRBJ2-1|TRBD1|many
TGCGCCAGCAGCTTTAGGGGGCGGGACAATGAGCAGTTCTTC
CASSFRGRDNEQFF
>TRBV29-1|TRBJ2-5|-|many
TGCAGCGTTGAAGATCGGGGACACTTTAAAGAGACCCAGTACTTC
CSVEDRGHFKETQYF
>TRBV27|TRBJ2-7|-|many
TGTGCCAGCAGTCCCTCAGCTCTACGGGGAAGCTCCTACGAGCAGTACTTC
CASSPSALRGSSYEQYF
>TRBV18|TRBJ2-7|-|many
TGTGCCAGCTCACCGGGGACATTATACGAGCAGTACTTC
CASSPGTLYEQYF
>TRBV18|TRBJ1-2|-|many
TGTGCCAGCTCACCTGAGGAGATAATGGGGGCCTATGGCTACACCTTC
CASSPEEIMGAYGYTF
>TRBV15|TRBJ1-5|-|many
TGTGCCACCAGCTCCCTCGGGGGCAATCAGCCCCAGCATTTT
CATSSLGGNQPQHF
>TRBV7-9|TRBJ2-1|-|many
TGTGCCAGCAGCTTAGTTGGAGTTGAGGAGGAGCAGTTCTTC
CASSLVGVEEEQFF
>TRBV20-1|TRBJ2-1|TRBD1|many
TGCAGTGCGCCACAGGGGGGATCCTACAATGAGCAGTTCTTC
CSAPQGGSYNEQFF
>TRBV10-3|TRBJ1-3|-|many
TGTGCCATCAGGGAAGAAAGCTCTGGAAACACCATATATTTT
CAIREESSGNTIYF
>TRBV4-1|TRBJ1-2|-|many
TGCGCCAGCAGCTCGCGGGTTGGGGGCCCCCGCTATGGCTACACCTTC
CASSSRVGGPRYGYTF
>TRBV6-5|TRBJ1-2|-|many
TGTGCCAGCAGTTCCTCACTCAATCCGGGGCATGGCTACACCTTC
CASSSSLNPGHGYTF
>TRBV14|TRBJ1-1|-|-
TGTGCCAGCAGCCAAGCTACCACTGAAGCTTTCTTT
CASSQATTEAFF